This T cell receptor (beta chain) comes out of a study of radiotherapy plus CTLA-4 blockade in lung cancer (dated by TCRdb to between 2017 and 2018). About the investigation overall: Objective responses were observed in 18% of enrolled patients, and disease control was achieved in roughly 30%. The full study reports these points: After treatment with radiotherapy and ipilimumab, TCR clones that originated in tumors expanded in peripheral blood. Increased serum interferon-beta after radiation, together with early dynamic changes in blood T cell clones, were reported to be the strongest predictors of response.

This clone was seen a few times. What this receptor recognizes is not known. Base qualities are not provided; no much larger clone lies one nucleotide away. The method behind the library was the immunoSEQ multiplex PCR assay. TCRdb's version of the immuneACCESS table is confined to in-frame rearrangements and falls short of the full clone set. An unresolved V gene accounts for under half of the shortfall where checked; the remainder is of unknown origin. The table for this sample lists about 97,000 clones; 65% to 75% of them were counted only once. Approximately 2.6% of the sample is held by the ten biggest clonotypes. The CDR3 runs 13 amino acids, cysteine and phenylalanine included. The sequence is cut down to CDR3 DNA, 39 bases in frame from base 1. V loses 6 bases of germline sequence and J loses 4 bases, and the interval between the two ends is 12 bases. The germline V gene (reference sequence) supplies CDR1 LNHDA and CDR2 SQIVND.

In this study, focal radiation therapy paired with CTLA-4 blockade (ipilimumab) was tested in patients who had chemo-refractory metastatic non-small-cell lung cancer. This clonotype was sampled from a human donor with non-small cell lung cancer who had a partial response to radiotherapy plus ipilimumab. Some clones in this sample may be carry-over from other donors' samples. Sequencing used peripheral blood, obtained from a patient treated with radiotherapy plus ipilimumab. The chain joins TRBV19 to TRBJ1-1, with a tentative D gene TRBD1 over 6 matching bases. This receptor carries the CDR3 CASRQQGGTEAFF. In nucleotide form, the sequence is TGTGCCAGTAGGCAACAGGGTGGCACTGAAGCTTTCTTT.